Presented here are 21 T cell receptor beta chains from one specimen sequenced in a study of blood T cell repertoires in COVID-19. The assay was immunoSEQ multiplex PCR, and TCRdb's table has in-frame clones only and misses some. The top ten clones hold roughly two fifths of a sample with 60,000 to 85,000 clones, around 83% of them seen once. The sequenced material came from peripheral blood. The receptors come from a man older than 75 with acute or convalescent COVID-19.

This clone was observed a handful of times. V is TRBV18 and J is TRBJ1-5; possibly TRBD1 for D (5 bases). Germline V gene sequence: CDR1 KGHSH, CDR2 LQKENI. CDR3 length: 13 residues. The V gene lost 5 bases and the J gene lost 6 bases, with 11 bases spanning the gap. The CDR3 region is CASSADQGQPQHF. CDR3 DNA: TGTGCCAGCTCAGCGGATCAGGGTCAGCCCCAGCATTTT.

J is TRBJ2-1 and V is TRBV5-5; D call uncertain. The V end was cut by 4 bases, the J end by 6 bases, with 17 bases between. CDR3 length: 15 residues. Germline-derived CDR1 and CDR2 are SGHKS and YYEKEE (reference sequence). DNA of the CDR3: TGTGCCAGCAGCCCCCCGGGTTCGGCTAGCAATGAGCAGTTCTTC. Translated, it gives CASSPPGSASNEQFF.

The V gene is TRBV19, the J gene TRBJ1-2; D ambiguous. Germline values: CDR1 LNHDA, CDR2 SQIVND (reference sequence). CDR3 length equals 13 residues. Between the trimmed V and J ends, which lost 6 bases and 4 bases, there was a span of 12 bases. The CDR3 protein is CASREGFSYGYTF. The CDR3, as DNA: TGTGCCAGTAGGGAGGGCTTTAGCTATGGCTACACCTTC.

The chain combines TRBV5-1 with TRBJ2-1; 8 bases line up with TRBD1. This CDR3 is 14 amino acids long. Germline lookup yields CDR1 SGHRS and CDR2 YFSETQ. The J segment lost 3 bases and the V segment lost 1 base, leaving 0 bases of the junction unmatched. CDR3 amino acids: CASSLTGGYNEQFF. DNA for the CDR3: TGCGCCAGCAGCTTGACAGGGGGCTACAATGAGCAGTTCTTC.

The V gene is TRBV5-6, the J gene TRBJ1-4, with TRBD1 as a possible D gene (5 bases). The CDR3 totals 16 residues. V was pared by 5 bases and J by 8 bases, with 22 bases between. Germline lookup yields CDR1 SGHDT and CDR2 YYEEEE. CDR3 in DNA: TGTGCCAGCAGTCTAAACGGACCTAGGGAGGGGGAAAAACTGTTTTTT. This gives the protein CASSLNGPREGEKLFF.

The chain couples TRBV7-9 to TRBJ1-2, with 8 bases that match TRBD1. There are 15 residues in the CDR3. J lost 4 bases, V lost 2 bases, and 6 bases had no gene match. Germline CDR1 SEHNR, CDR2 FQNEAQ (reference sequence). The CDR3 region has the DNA TGTGCCAGCAGCTTAACTGGACAGGGAGGCTATGGCTACACCTTC. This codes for CASSLTGQGGYGYTF.

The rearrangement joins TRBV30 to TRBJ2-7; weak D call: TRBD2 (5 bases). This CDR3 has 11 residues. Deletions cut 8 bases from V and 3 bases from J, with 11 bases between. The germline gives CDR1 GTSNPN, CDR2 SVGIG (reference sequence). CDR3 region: CARVGSYEQYF. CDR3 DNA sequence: TGTGCCAGGGTGGGGAGCTACGAGCAGTACTTC.

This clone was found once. DNA for the CDR3: TGCGCCAGCAGCCCGGGACAGGGGGAGGATGAGCAGTTCTTC. Translation: CASSPGQGEDEQFF. This chain joins TRBV5-1 and TRBJ2-1, with 11 nucleotides matching TRBD1. Looked up from germline, CDR1 is SGHRS and CDR2 is YFSETQ. This CDR3 contains 14 residues. Losses at the gene ends were 4 bases for V and 8 bases for J; bases not matched to a gene: 5.

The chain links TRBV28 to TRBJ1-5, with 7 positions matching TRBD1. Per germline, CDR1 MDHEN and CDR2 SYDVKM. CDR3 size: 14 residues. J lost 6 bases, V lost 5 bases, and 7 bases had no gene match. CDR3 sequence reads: CASSPTGNSQPQHF. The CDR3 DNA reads TGTGCCAGCAGTCCGACAGGGAATAGTCAGCCCCAGCATTTT.

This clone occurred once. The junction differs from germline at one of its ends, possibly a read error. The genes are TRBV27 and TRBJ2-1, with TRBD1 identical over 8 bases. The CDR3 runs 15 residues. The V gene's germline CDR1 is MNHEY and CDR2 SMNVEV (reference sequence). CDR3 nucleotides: TGTGCCAGTAGTTCTGGGACAGGCCAATACAATGAGCAGTTCTTC. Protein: CASSSGTGQYNEQFF.

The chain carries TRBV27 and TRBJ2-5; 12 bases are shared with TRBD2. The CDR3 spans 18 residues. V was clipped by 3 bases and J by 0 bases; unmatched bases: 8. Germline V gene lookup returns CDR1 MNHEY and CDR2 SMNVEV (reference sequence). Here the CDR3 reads CASSLMGLAGAYQETQYF. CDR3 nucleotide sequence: TGTGCCAGCAGTTTGATGGGACTAGCGGGCGCGTACCAAGAGACCCAGTACTTC.

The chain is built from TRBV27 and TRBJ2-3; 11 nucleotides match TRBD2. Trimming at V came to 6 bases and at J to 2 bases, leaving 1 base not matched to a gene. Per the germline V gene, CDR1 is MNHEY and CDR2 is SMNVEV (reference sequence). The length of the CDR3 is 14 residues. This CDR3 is CASRGLADTDTQYF. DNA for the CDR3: TGTGCCAGCAGGGGACTAGCGGACACAGATACGCAGTATTTT.

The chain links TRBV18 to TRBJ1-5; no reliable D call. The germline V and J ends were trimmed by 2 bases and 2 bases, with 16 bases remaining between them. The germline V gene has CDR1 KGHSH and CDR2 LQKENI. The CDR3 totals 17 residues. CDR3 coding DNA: TGTGCCAGCTCACCAACGGGGAACCCCTTGGGCAATCAGCCCCAGCATTTT. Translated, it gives CASSPTGNPLGNQPQHF.

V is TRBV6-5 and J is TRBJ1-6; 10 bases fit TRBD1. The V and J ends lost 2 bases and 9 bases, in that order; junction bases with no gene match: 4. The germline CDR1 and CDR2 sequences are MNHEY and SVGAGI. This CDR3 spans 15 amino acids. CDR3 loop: CASSYDGTGVSPLHF. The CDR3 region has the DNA TGTGCCAGCAGTTACGATGGGACAGGGGTTTCACCCCTCCACTTT.

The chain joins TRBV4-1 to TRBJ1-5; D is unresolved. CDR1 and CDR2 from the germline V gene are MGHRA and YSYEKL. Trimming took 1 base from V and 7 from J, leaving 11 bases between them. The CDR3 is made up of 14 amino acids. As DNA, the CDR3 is TGCGCCAGCAGCCAAGGGCCTTCATTACAGCCCCAGCATTTT. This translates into CASSQGPSLQPQHF.

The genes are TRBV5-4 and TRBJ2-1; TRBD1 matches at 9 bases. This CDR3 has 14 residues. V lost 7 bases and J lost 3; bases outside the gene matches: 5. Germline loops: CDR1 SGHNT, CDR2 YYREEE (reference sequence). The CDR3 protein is CASAPGQGYNEQFF. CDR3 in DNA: TGTGCCAGCGCTCCGGGACAGGGCTACAATGAGCAGTTCTTC.

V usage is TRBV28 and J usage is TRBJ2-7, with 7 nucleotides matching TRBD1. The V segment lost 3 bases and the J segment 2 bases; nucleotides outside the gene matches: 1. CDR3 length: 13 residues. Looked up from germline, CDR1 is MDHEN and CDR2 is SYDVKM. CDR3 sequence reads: CASSFTGAYEQYF. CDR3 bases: TGTGCCAGCAGTTTTACAGGGGCCTACGAGCAGTACTTC.

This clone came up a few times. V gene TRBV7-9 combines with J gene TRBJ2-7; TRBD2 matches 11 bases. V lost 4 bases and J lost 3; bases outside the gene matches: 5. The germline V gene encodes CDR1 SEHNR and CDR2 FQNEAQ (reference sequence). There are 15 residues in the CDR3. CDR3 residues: CASSSTGTSGYEQYF. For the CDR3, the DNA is TGTGCCAGCAGCTCAACCGGGACTAGCGGCTACGAGCAGTACTTC.

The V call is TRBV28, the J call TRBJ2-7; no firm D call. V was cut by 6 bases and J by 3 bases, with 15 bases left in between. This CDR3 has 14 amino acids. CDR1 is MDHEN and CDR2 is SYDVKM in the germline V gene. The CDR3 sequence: CASSSHSLNYEQYF. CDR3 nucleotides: TGTGCCAGCAGCTCACACAGCCTCAACTACGAGCAGTACTTC. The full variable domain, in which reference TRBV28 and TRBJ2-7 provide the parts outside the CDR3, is DVKVTQSSRYLVKRTGEKVFLECVQDMDHENMFWYRQDPGLGLRLIYFSYDVKMKEKGDIPEGYSVSREKKERFSLILESASTNQTSMYLCASSSHSLNYEQYFGPGTRLTVT.

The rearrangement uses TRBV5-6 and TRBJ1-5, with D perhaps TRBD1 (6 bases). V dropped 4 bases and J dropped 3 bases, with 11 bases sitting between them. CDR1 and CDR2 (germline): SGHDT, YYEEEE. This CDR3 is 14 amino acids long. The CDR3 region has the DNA TGTGCCAGCAGCCTGGGACACTTCAATCAGCCCCAGCATTTT. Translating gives CASSLGHFNQPQHF.

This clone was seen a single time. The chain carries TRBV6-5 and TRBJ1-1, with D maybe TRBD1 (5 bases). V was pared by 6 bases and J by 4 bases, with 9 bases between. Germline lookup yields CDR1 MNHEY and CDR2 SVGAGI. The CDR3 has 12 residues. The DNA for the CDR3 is TGTGCCAGCAGGTCACAGGTCACTGAAGCTTTCTTT. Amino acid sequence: CASRSQVTEAFF.